One sample yielded the 31 T cell receptor beta chains listed below, sequenced in a study of T cell changes during pregnancy in multiple sclerosis. Method: immunoSEQ multiplex PCR; TCRdb's copy keeps in-frame clones and lacks some. The data hold roughly 100,000 clones, with 85% to 95% observed a single time. The sample here was peripheral blood, taken after pregnancy. These receptors originate from a female donor with multiple sclerosis, enrolled in a pregnancy study.

The chain links TRBV7-3 to TRBJ2-1; 9 nucleotides match TRBD2. The V and J ends lost 0 bases and 1 base, in that order; junction bases with no gene match: 1. CDR1 is SGHTA, CDR2 FQGTGA, per germline. The CDR3 covers 16 residues. The CDR3 reads CASSLTAGGSYNEQFF. In nucleotides, the CDR3 is TGTGCCAGCAGCTTAACGGCGGGGGGGTCCTACAATGAGCAGTTCTTC.

Concerning this clone itself: A read error may account for a junction end that differs from germline. This chain uses TRBV6-1 with TRBJ1-2; 8 bases match TRBD1. The CDR3 is made up of 12 amino acids. CDR1 is MNHNS, CDR2 SASEGT, per germline. Written as DNA, the CDR3 is TGTGCCAGCAGTGAAGGTTGGGGACAGGCTTCCTTC. This codes for CASSEGWGQASF.

The chain joins TRBV6-5 to TRBJ1-1; D gene ambiguous. CDR1 is MNHEY, CDR2 SVGAGI, per germline. There are 12 residues in the CDR3. V dropped 2 bases and J dropped 4 bases, with 5 bases sitting between them. CDR3 loop: CASSYAGTEAFF. The CDR3 DNA reads TGTGCCAGCAGTTACGCCGGCACTGAAGCTTTCTTT.

V gene TRBV5-1 combines with J gene TRBJ2-1, with TRBD1 matching 9 bases. Germline trimming cut 4 bases from V and 7 bases from J; bases unmatched to any gene: 9. Per germline, CDR1 SGHRS and CDR2 YFSETQ. The CDR3 is 15 residues long. This CDR3 reads CASSLDRGPRNEQFF. The CDR3 region has the DNA TGCGCCAGCAGCCTGGACAGGGGCCCAAGGAATGAGCAGTTCTTC.

The gene calls are TRBV7-8 and TRBJ1-2, with 7 bases aligning to TRBD1. The CDR3 totals 13 residues. Germline trimming cut 5 bases from V and 10 bases from J; bases unmatched to any gene: 10. Germline assignment: CDR1 SGHVS and CDR2 FQNEAQ. CDR3: CASSPRDRRDYTF. The DNA of the CDR3 is TGTGCCAGCAGCCCCCGGGACAGAAGGGACTACACCTTC.

The rearrangement uses TRBV6-5 and TRBJ2-7, with TRBD1 as a possible D gene (5 bases). The V gene's germline CDR1 is MNHEY and CDR2 SVGAGI. The CDR3 totals 14 residues. With 6 bases removed from V and 4 bases from J, the gap between germline ends came to 16 bases. The DNA of the CDR3 is TGTGCCAGCAGCCCGTACCTGAGACAGTACGAGCAGTACTTC. Protein: CASSPYLRQYEQYF.

The chain uses TRBV4-2 and TRBJ1-1; a possible D gene is TRBD1 (6 bases). Trimming removed 4 bases from V and 5 bases from J, with 17 bases in between. The CDR3 has 15 residues. Looked up from germline, CDR1 is LGHNA and CDR2 is YNFKEQ. The CDR3, as DNA: TGTGCCAGCAGCCTACCGGGAGGGGGAAGAACTGAAGCTTTCTTT. Its translation is CASSLPGGGRTEAFF.

This chain joins TRBV11-1 and TRBJ2-1, with D perhaps TRBD2 (5 bases). Per the germline V gene, CDR1 is SGHAT and CDR2 is FQDESV (reference sequence). CDR3 length: 13 amino acids. The V gene lost 3 bases and the J gene lost 6 bases, with 9 bases spanning the gap. The CDR3 sequence: CASSFGLSNEQFF. The CDR3 nucleotides are TGTGCCAGCAGCTTCGGACTGAGCAATGAGCAGTTCTTC.

The gene calls are TRBV7-6 and TRBJ2-7; 9 bases are shared with TRBD1. CDR1 and CDR2 from the germline V gene are SGHVS and FNYEAQ. The J segment lost 5 bases and the V segment lost 1 base, leaving 15 bases of the junction unmatched. CDR3 size: 18 residues. CDR3 region: CASSLVSWGTGIENEQYF. The CDR3, as DNA: TGTGCCAGCAGCTTAGTAAGTTGGGGGACAGGGATAGAGAACGAGCAGTACTTC.

The genes are TRBV9 and TRBJ2-2; D is perhaps TRBD2 (8 bases). CDR1 and CDR2 from the germline V gene are SGDLS and YYNGEE. The CDR3 totals 15 residues. Trimming shortened V by 4 bases and J by 5 bases, and 15 bases separated the two germline ends. The CDR3 region is CASSPGRGRTGELFF. As DNA, the CDR3 is TGTGCCAGCAGCCCCGGGAGGGGGCGAACCGGGGAGCTGTTTTTT.

The chain joins TRBV28 to TRBJ2-7, with a tentative D call TRBD1 (5 bases). The CDR3 is 14 amino acids. V was shortened by 5 bases and J by 6 bases, with 17 bases between the two germline ends. Looked up from germline, CDR1 is MDHEN and CDR2 is SYDVKM. CDR3 region: CASSTTQGRSEQYF. In DNA form, the CDR3 reads TGTGCCAGCAGTACCACCCAGGGCCGGTCCGAGCAGTACTTC.

The V and J genes are TRBV27 and TRBJ2-2; TRBD2 is a possible D gene (5 bases). Germline CDR1 reads MNHEY; CDR2 reads SMNVEV (reference sequence). V was cut by 6 bases and J by 8 bases, with 16 bases left in between. The length of the CDR3 is 14 residues. CDR3 protein: CASSKTTRSGELFF. The DNA for the CDR3 is TGTGCCAGCAGCAAAACCACTAGGTCGGGGGAGCTGTTTTTT.

The chain joins TRBV4-1 to TRBJ2-4; 7 bases fit TRBD1. The CDR3 spans 19 residues. With V trimmed by 4 bases and J by 0 bases, 15 bases remained unmatched. Germline CDR1 is MGHRA and CDR2 is YSYEKL. CDR3: CASSPGDSYPGIAKNIQYF. The DNA of the CDR3 is TGCGCCAGCAGCCCAGGGGACAGCTACCCCGGGATAGCCAAAAACATTCAGTACTTC.

The J gene is TRBJ2-5, the V gene TRBV4-1, with TRBD1 matching 8 bases. Germline V lookup: CDR1 MGHRA, CDR2 YSYEKL. The CDR3 consists of 15 residues. V shed 0 bases, J shed 5 bases, and the junction held 5 bases outside the gene matches. Here the CDR3 DNA reads TGCGCCAGCAGCCAAGAAAGCAGGGGGCGTGAGACCCAGTACTTC. Residues: CASSQESRGRETQYF.

This clone is a singleton in its sample. This chain connects TRBV30 to TRBJ2-7, with 8 bases fitting TRBD2. CDR1 and CDR2 from the germline V gene are GTSNPN and SVGIG (reference sequence). V shed 7 bases, J shed 6 bases, and the junction held 5 bases outside the gene matches. This CDR3 comprises 11 residues. CDR3 residues: CAFSGTSEQYF. DNA for the CDR3: TGTGCCTTCTCAGGGACTAGCGAGCAGTACTTC.

The chain recombines TRBV5-1 with TRBJ2-1, with D possibly being TRBD2 (5 bases). V dropped 2 bases and J dropped 0 bases, with 15 bases sitting between them. Germline V CDR1 and CDR2: SGHRS, YFSETQ. This CDR3 spans 17 amino acids. In DNA form, the CDR3 reads TGCGCCAGCAGCTTCCGCCCGGGTGACTACTCCTACAATGAGCAGTTCTTC. Residues: CASSFRPGDYSYNEQFF.

The table lists this clone with a count of one. This chain uses TRBV10-2 with TRBJ2-3; 9 bases are a match to TRBD2. From germline, CDR1 is WSHSY and CDR2 SAAADI. V shed 6 bases and J 3 bases; nucleotides not matched to a gene: 13. The CDR3 loop spans 17 amino acids. CDR3 region: CASSDRTGTSKTDTQYF. The CDR3 DNA reads TGCGCCAGCAGCGACCGGACCGGGACTAGCAAAACAGATACGCAGTATTTT.

The chain combines TRBV7-9 with TRBJ1-4; no definite D call. The germline CDR1 and CDR2 sequences are SEHNR and FQNEAQ (reference sequence). This CDR3 region has 13 residues. The ends were cut back, 4 bases at V and 10 bases at J, with 13 bases in the middle. The CDR3 protein is CASSSNSGIKLFF. The CDR3 bases are TGTGCCAGCAGCTCCAACTCCGGGATAAAACTGTTTTTT.

The V and J genes are TRBV7-9 and TRBJ2-1; weak D call: TRBD2 (5 bases). Trimming shortened V by 0 bases and J by 10 bases, and 10 bases separated the two germline ends. Germline V gives CDR1 SEHNR, CDR2 FQNEAQ (reference sequence). The CDR3 is made up of 13 amino acids. The CDR3 nucleotides are TGTGCCAGCAGCTTAGCCGGGGAGCGGGAGCAGTTCTTC. Translated, it gives CASSLAGEREQFF.

The gene calls are TRBV2 and TRBJ2-7, with D perhaps matching TRBD1 (6 bases). With 3 bases removed from V and 3 bases from J, the gap between germline ends came to 12 bases. The CDR3 loop spans 14 amino acids. Germline CDR1 is SNHLY and CDR2 is FYNNEI. The CDR3 loop reads CASSEGDRYYEQYF. In DNA form, the CDR3 reads TGTGCCAGCAGTGAGGGTGACAGGTACTACGAGCAGTACTTC.

The chain is built from TRBV20-1 and TRBJ2-1, with D uncertain. The germline V gene encodes CDR1 DFQATT and CDR2 SNEGSKA (reference sequence). This CDR3 comprises 11 residues. V was pared by 6 bases and J by 5 bases, with 8 bases between. CDR3 sequence (DNA): TGCAGTGCCCTAACCCACAATGAGCAGTTCTTC. It yields the protein CSALTHNEQFF.

The chain is built from TRBV10-2 and TRBJ2-1, with D tentatively TRBD2 (6 bases). This CDR3 is built from 12 residues. V lost 10 bases, J lost 4 bases, and 11 bases lay in between. Germline V lookup: CDR1 WSHSY, CDR2 SAAADI. Here the CDR3 DNA reads TGCGCCACAGAGGGACTTTACAATGAGCAGTTCTTC. Translated: CATEGLYNEQFF.

V and J are TRBV6-5 and TRBJ2-7; 8 bases fit TRBD2. The ends lost 7 bases at V and 7 bases at J; junction bases unmatched: 12. This CDR3 is built from 14 residues. Germline lookup yields CDR1 MNHEY and CDR2 SVGAGI. The CDR3 spells CASMGGNLAGEQYF. Written as DNA, the CDR3 is TGTGCCAGCATGGGGGGTAATTTAGCGGGGGAGCAGTACTTC.

The chain carries TRBV7-3 and TRBJ2-1, with 9 bases aligning to TRBD2. The CDR3 length is 15 residues. The V and J ends lost 1 base and 7 bases, in that order; junction bases with no gene match: 5. Germline CDR1 and CDR2: SGHTA and FQGTGA. DNA for the CDR3: TGTGCCAGCAGCTTAAAAGCGGGAGGAGGTAATGAGCAGTTCTTC. It specifies CASSLKAGGGNEQFF.

V usage is TRBV5-1 and J usage is TRBJ2-3; tentative D call: TRBD1 (6 bases). Trimming took off 0 bases at V and 1 base at J, with 9 bases between the two ends. Per germline, CDR1 SGHRS and CDR2 YFSETQ. The CDR3 spans 15 residues. This CDR3 reads CASSLDRAGTDTQYF. Written as DNA, the CDR3 is TGCGCCAGCAGCTTGGACAGGGCGGGCACAGATACGCAGTATTTT. Using reference TRBV5-1 and TRBJ2-3 for the parts outside the CDR3, the full variable domain is KAGVTQTPRYLIKTRGQQVTLSCSPISGHRSVSWYQQTPGQGLQFLFEYFSETQRNKGNFPGRFSGRQFSNSRSEMNVSTLELGDSALYLCASSLDRAGTDTQYFGPGTRLTVL.

This clone was recorded only once. The J gene is TRBJ2-2, the V gene TRBV30, with D possibly matching TRBD2 (6 bases). The V and J ends lost 1 base and 5 bases respectively, with 11 bases between them. Germline-derived CDR1 and CDR2 are GTSNPN and SVGIG (reference sequence). The CDR3 length is 14 residues. DNA of the CDR3: TGTGCCTGGAGTGAGCTAGCGAGGACCGGGGAGCTGTTTTTT. As protein: CAWSELARTGELFF. Using reference TRBV30 and TRBJ2-2 for the parts outside the CDR3, the full variable domain is SQTIHQWPATLVQPVGSPLSLECTVEGTSNPNLYWYRQAAGRGLQLLFYSVGIGQISSEVPQNLSASRPQDRQFILSSKKLLLSDSGFYLCAWSELARTGELFFGEGSRLTVL.

This CDR3 is CASSYPDKMNTEAFF. The DNA of the CDR3 is TGTGCCAGCAGTTACCCGGACAAAATGAACACTGAAGCTTTCTTT. This chain joins TRBV2 and TRBJ1-1; the D gene is possibly TRBD1 (5 bases). V was clipped by 5 bases and J by 0 bases, with 13 bases between them. CDR3 size: 15 residues. Germline-derived CDR1 and CDR2 are SNHLY and FYNNEI.

The chain is built from TRBV5-4 and TRBJ1-1; TRBD1 agrees at 9 bases. Germline V gives CDR1 SGHNT, CDR2 YYREEE (reference sequence). This CDR3 has 13 amino acids. The ends lost 3 bases at V and 5 bases at J; junction bases unmatched: 2. The CDR3 nucleotides read TGTGCCAGCAGCTGGGGACAGGGTACTGAAGCTTTCTTT. Protein sequence: CASSWGQGTEAFF.

The V call is TRBV30, the J call TRBJ1-1; TRBD1 is a possible D gene (5 bases). Germline V gives CDR1 GTSNPN, CDR2 SVGIG (reference sequence). The V end was cut by 2 bases, the J end by 3 bases, with 13 bases between. The CDR3 is made up of 14 amino acids. The CDR3 sequence: CAWSPGISDTEAFF. The DNA of the CDR3 is TGTGCCTGGAGTCCAGGGATCTCGGACACTGAAGCTTTCTTT. The variable domain in full, with the rest retrieved from reference TRBV30 and TRBJ1-1, is SQTIHQWPATLVQPVGSPLSLECTVEGTSNPNLYWYRQAAGRGLQLLFYSVGIGQISSEVPQNLSASRPQDRQFILSSKKLLLSDSGFYLCAWSPGISDTEAFFGQGTRLTVV.

The rearrangement links TRBV30 to TRBJ1-3, with 9 bases that match TRBD1. Germline CDR1 is GTSNPN and CDR2 is SVGIG (reference sequence). V was pared by 4 bases and J by 2 bases, with 6 bases of the junction left unmatched. The CDR3 loop spans 15 amino acids. The CDR3 reads CAWKPGQGAGNTIYF. The CDR3 nucleotides are TGTGCCTGGAAACCGGGACAGGGAGCTGGAAACACCATATATTTT.

The J gene is TRBJ2-5, the V gene TRBV7-6; D is undetermined. CDR1 is SGHVS and CDR2 is FNYEAQ in the germline V gene. The CDR3 spans 12 residues. Trimming shortened V by 5 bases and J by 3 bases, and 7 bases separated the two germline ends. The CDR3: CASSPFEETQYF. CDR3 DNA: TGTGCCAGCAGCCCCTTCGAAGAGACCCAGTACTTC.